The 22 T cell receptor beta chains listed next were all sequenced from one sample in a study of T cell repertoires in cytomegalovirus infection. Via MiXCR, TCRdb re-called the reads, giving one row per CDR3 protein. The sample holds 45,000 to 75,000 distinct CDR3 sequences; around 33% are singletons and the top ten take about 73%. The antigens of these receptors remain unknown. The sample was PBMCs, sequenced either directly or after in vitro stimulation (not recorded which). The origin of the receptors is a human donor in good health (CMV status not recorded). Some clones in this sample may be carry-over from other donors' samples.

This clonotype was seen only a few times. V and J are TRBV7-9 and TRBJ2-3; perhaps D is TRBD1 or TRBD2 (7 bases each). Germline V gives CDR1 SEHNR, CDR2 FQNEAQ (reference sequence). The length of the CDR3 is 19 residues. The V end was cut by 4 bases, the J end by 3 bases, with 26 bases between. The CDR3 region is CASSSQGGVPRGPTDTQYF. CDR3 nucleotides: TGTGCCAGCAGCTCCCAGGGGGGGGTCCCTAGGGGTCCTACAGATACGCAGTATTTT.

The chain has TRBV6-6 and TRBJ1-3; D unclear. This CDR3 region has 14 residues. Trimming removed 6 bases from V and 2 bases from J, with 11 bases in between. Per germline, CDR1 MNHNY and CDR2 SVGAGI (reference sequence). In DNA, the CDR3 is TGTGCCAGCAGACTGGGTGGGGCTGGAAACACCATATATTTT. This gives the protein CASRLGGAGNTIYF.

This clonotype showed up just a few times. The rearrangement joins TRBV20-1 to TRBJ2-7, with TRBD2 matching over 8 bases. This CDR3 is 13 amino acids long. J gave up 3 bases and V 3 bases, and 4 bases lay outside the gene matches. Germline values: CDR1 DFQATT, CDR2 SNEGSKA (reference sequence). The CDR3 DNA sequence: TGCAGTGCTAGCGGGGGGGGAATCTACGAGCAGTACTTC. Its translation is CSASGGGIYEQYF.

This rearrangement joins TRBV12-3 or TRBV12-4 to TRBJ2-2, with D possibly matching TRBD1 (6 bases). CDR3 size: 15 residues. V was clipped by 5 bases and J by 5 bases, with 15 bases between them. CDR3 nucleotides: TGTGCCAGCAGTGTCCTGGGACAAGGGACCGGGGAGCTGTTTTTT. Translating it yields CASSVLGQGTGELFF.

This clonotype was seen ten or more times. The V and J genes are TRBV24-1 and TRBJ2-3; no definite D call. The CDR3 sequence is 13 residues long. Trimming took 1 base from V and 5 from J, leaving 6 bases between them. Germline CDR1 is KGHDR and CDR2 is SFDVKD. The CDR3 DNA is TGTGCCACCAGTGATTTTGGGGAAGATACGCAGTATTTT. Translated, it gives CATSDFGEDTQYF.

This clonotype was picked up a small number of times. This chain uses TRBV19 with TRBJ1-5; the D gene is possibly TRBD1 (5 bases). This CDR3 is 17 amino acids long. Trimming took off 6 bases at V and 1 base at J, with 19 bases between the two ends. CDR1 and CDR2 (germline): LNHDA, SQIVND (reference sequence). The CDR3 loop is CASRARGGLGSNQPQHF. CDR3 DNA: TGTGCCAGTAGGGCCCGCGGGGGTCTGGGGAGCAATCAGCCCCAGCATTTT.

The gene calls are TRBV10-2 and TRBJ1-5; 7 nucleotides match TRBD1. The CDR3 is made up of 13 amino acids. The trim removed 5 bases at V and 6 bases at J, leaving 4 bases unmatched. Germline V gives CDR1 WSHSY, CDR2 SAAADI. For the CDR3, the DNA is TGCGCCAGCAGTTTAGGACAGGCTCAGCCCCAGCATTTT. It encodes CASSLGQAQPQHF.

The chain has TRBV12-3 or TRBV12-4 and TRBJ2-1, with 16 nucleotides matching TRBD2. With V trimmed by 4 bases and J by 9 bases, 6 bases remained unmatched. The length of the CDR3 is 16 residues. The CDR3 nucleotides are TGTGCCAGCAGTTCGGCCGGGACTAGCGGGAGGGCTGAGCAGTTCTTC. Protein product: CASSSAGTSGRAEQFF.

This chain connects TRBV6-5 to TRBJ2-7; 7 bases match TRBD1. There are 15 residues in the CDR3. The J segment lost 5 bases and the V segment lost 6 bases, leaving 13 bases of the junction unmatched. Germline assignment: CDR1 MNHEY and CDR2 SVGAGI. Written as DNA, the CDR3 is TGTGCCAGCAGGCTTACAGGGGAAAGAGTAAACGAGCAGTACTTC. Its translation is CASRLTGERVNEQYF.

The chain carries TRBV7-6 and TRBJ2-1; 7 positions match TRBD1. After removal of 4 bases from V and 3 bases from J, the junction contained 6 bases not matched to a gene. This CDR3 is 15 amino acids long. Germline values: CDR1 SGHVS, CDR2 FNYEAQ. The DNA of the CDR3 is TGTGCCAGCAGCTCCCCCGGGACAGTCTACAATGAGCAGTTCTTC. It encodes CASSSPGTVYNEQFF.

The chain joins TRBV6-1 to TRBJ2-7, with D possibly matching TRBD1 (5 bases). This CDR3 has 15 amino acids. Trimming cost V 4 bases and J 1 base, with 14 bases left between them. CDR1 and CDR2 from the germline V gene are MNHNS and SASEGT. CDR3 nucleotide sequence: TGTGCCAGCAGTGCCTCGGCAGGGCCGTCCTACGAGCAGTACTTC. It encodes CASSASAGPSYEQYF.

The rearrangement uses TRBV7-2 and TRBJ2-5, with TRBD1 identical over 8 bases. The CDR3 totals 14 residues. Germline values: CDR1 SGHTA, CDR2 FQGNSA. The V segment lost 4 bases and the J segment 4 bases; nucleotides outside the gene matches: 5. CDR3 DNA sequence: TGTGCCAGCAGCTGGACAGGGTCGGGAGAGACCCAGTACTTC. Translation: CASSWTGSGETQYF.

The chain is built from TRBV12-5 and TRBJ1-5, with 10 bases aligning to TRBD1. There are 18 residues in the CDR3. Germline V gene sequence: CDR1 LGHNT, CDR2 FRNRAP. Germline trimming cut 5 bases from V and 0 bases from J; bases unmatched to any gene: 10. The CDR3 protein is CASGTRTGGPSSNQPQHF. The CDR3 nucleotides read TGTGCTAGTGGTACCCGGACAGGGGGGCCTTCTAGCAATCAGCCCCAGCATTTT.

In this sample, this clonotype turned up once. The chain carries TRBV18 and TRBJ2-1, with D possibly being TRBD1 or TRBD2 (5 bases each). Germline V lookup: CDR1 KGHSH, CDR2 LQKENI. This CDR3 spans 15 amino acids. V was shortened by 6 bases and J by 3 bases, with 15 bases between the two germline ends. The CDR3 protein is CASSATGTFYNEQFF. CDR3 bases: TGTGCCAGCTCGGCAACCGGGACCTTCTACAATGAGCAGTTCTTC.

This clonotype appeared a few times. The V gene is TRBV5-1, the J gene TRBJ2-7; possibly TRBD2 for D (6 bases). V lost 4 bases and J lost 6, with 14 bases in between. Looked up from germline, CDR1 is SGHRS and CDR2 is YFSETQ. CDR3 size: 13 residues. Here the CDR3 reads CASSARLDGEQYF. As DNA, the CDR3 is TGCGCCAGCAGCGCGCGACTAGACGGCGAGCAGTACTTC.

At least ten counts were recorded for this clonotype. The chain joins TRBV2 to TRBJ2-3, with D hard to call. The length of the CDR3 is 11 residues. Germline CDR1 SNHLY, CDR2 FYNNEI. The V end lost 8 bases, the J end lost 5 bases, and 8 bases lay between the germline ends. The CDR3 here is CASGKIDTQYF. The CDR3 DNA reads TGTGCCAGCGGGAAAATAGATACGCAGTATTTT.

This clonotype was counted between two and nine times. This chain links TRBV11-3 with TRBJ2-1; 12 bases are shared with TRBD2. V lost 3 bases to trimming and J lost 7 bases; unmatched junction nucleotides: 4. The germline V gene has CDR1 SGHNT and CDR2 YENEEA. The CDR3 is 15 residues long. The CDR3 coding sequence is TGTGCCAGCAGCTTGGGAACTAGCGGGAGGAATGAGCAGTTCTTC. It translates to CASSLGTSGRNEQFF. Full variable domain (remainder filled in from reference TRBV11-3 and TRBJ2-1): EAGVVQSPRYKIIEKKQPVAFWCNPISGHNTLYWYLQNLGQGPELLIRYENEEAVDDSQLPKDRFSAERLKGVDSTLKIQPAELGDSAVYLCASSLGTSGRNEQFFGPGTRLTVL.

This clonotype was seen a handful of times. The rearrangement links TRBV12-3 or TRBV12-4 to TRBJ2-3; D remains unclear. The ends were cut back, 3 bases at V and 5 bases at J, with 15 bases in the middle. The CDR3 spans 15 residues. In nucleotides, the CDR3 is TGTGCCAGCAGTTTCAGCGCGGCCTCACAAGATACGCAGTATTTT. Amino acids: CASSFSAASQDTQYF.

CDR3 loop: CASSIGTGANSPLHF. The CDR3 nucleotides read TGCGCCAGCAGCATCGGGACAGGGGCTAATTCACCCCTCCACTTT. The chain employs TRBV5-1 and TRBJ1-6, with 10 bases lining up with TRBD1. Trimming took 4 bases from V and 6 from J; bases not matched to a gene: 4. Germline loops: CDR1 SGHRS, CDR2 YFSETQ. The CDR3 loop spans 15 amino acids.

In its sample, this clonotype was seen many times. V gene TRBV7-9 combines with J gene TRBJ2-1; TRBD1 might be the D (6 bases). CDR3 size: 16 residues. Trimming stripped 1 base from V and 1 base from J, with 11 bases between. Germline lookup yields CDR1 SEHNR and CDR2 FQNEAQ (reference sequence). CDR3 sequence reads: CASSLGGQGSYNEQFF. CDR3 coding DNA: TGTGCCAGCAGCTTAGGAGGGCAGGGGTCCTACAATGAGCAGTTCTTC.

This clonotype was counted a few times. The chain uses TRBV5-5 and TRBJ2-7; TRBD2 matches 9 bases. The CDR3 totals 16 residues. The V gene's germline CDR1 is SGHKS and CDR2 YYEKEE (reference sequence). J lost 5 bases, V lost 0 bases, and 9 bases had no gene match. For the CDR3, the DNA is TGTGCCAGCAGCTTGGTGGCTAGCGGGACCCACGACGAGCAGTACTTC. This encodes CASSLVASGTHDEQYF.

This clonotype was counted once. Because the CDR3 is missing its conserved closing phenylalanine or tryptophan, this is likely a read error. This chain joins TRBV7-9 and TRBJ2-1, with D tentatively TRBD2 (6 bases). V lost 4 bases, J lost 8 bases, and 12 bases lay in between. CDR3 size: 13 residues. In germline, CDR1 is SEHNR, CDR2 FQNEAQ (reference sequence). CDR3 sequence (DNA): TGTGCCAGCAGCTCACGGAGGGACGATGAGCAGTTCTTA. Translated, it gives CASSSRRDDEQFL.